One and the same sample provided the 6 T cell receptor beta chains below, sequenced in a study of vaccination effects on CD4 cells after COVID-19. Antigens for these TCRs are unknown. An approximately ten-day culture period preceded the isolation of CD4+ T cells. Sequencing used immunoSEQ multiplex PCR; TCRdb keeps in-frame clones, though not all of them. Among 65,000 to 80,000 clones listed, roughly four fifths were seen once. This material consisted of CD4+ T cells from PBMCs cultured without peptide, taken before COVID-19 vaccination. These receptors came from a human donor who received a COVID-19 vaccine.

The chain uses TRBV6-6 and TRBJ2-3; no firm D call. CDR1 is MNHNY and CDR2 is SVGAGI in the germline V gene (reference sequence). The CDR3 has 12 residues. V shed 7 bases and J shed 1 base, with 6 bases lying between them. This CDR3 is CASTAGTDTQYF. CDR3 DNA sequence: TGTGCCAGCACGGCAGGCACAGATACGCAGTATTTT.

V gene TRBV6-5 combines with J gene TRBJ1-3; 7 bases match TRBD1. The CDR3 is 14 amino acids. Germline trimming cut 6 bases from V and 3 bases from J; bases unmatched to any gene: 5. CDR1 is MNHEY, CDR2 SVGAGI, per germline. CDR3 amino acids: CASRRDRVGNTIYF. In nucleotides, the CDR3 is TGTGCCAGCAGGCGCGACAGGGTTGGAAACACCATATATTTT.

The V gene is TRBV4-3, the J gene TRBJ2-7, with D possibly TRBD1 on 6 matching bases. The V end was cut by 3 bases, the J end by 3 bases, with 12 bases between. The CDR3 runs to 14 residues. CDR1 is LGHNA and CDR2 is YSLEER in the germline V gene. The CDR3 nucleotides read TGCGCCAGCAGCCAGGCGATCAGGGGCTACGAGCAGTACGTC. Translated: CASSQAIRGYEQYV.

The genes are TRBV28 and TRBJ2-3; D not certain. From germline, CDR1 is MDHEN and CDR2 SYDVKM. This CDR3 region has 14 residues. Trimming took 2 bases from V and 2 from J, leaving 8 bases between them. The CDR3 loop is CASSLTPFTDTQYF. CDR3 coding DNA: TGTGCCAGCAGTTTAACTCCATTCACAGATACGCAGTATTTT.

The chain carries TRBV29-1 and TRBJ1-4, with TRBD1 matching over 8 bases. From germline, CDR1 is SQVTM and CDR2 ANQGSEA. The CDR3 is made up of 13 amino acids. V shed 3 bases and J 8 bases; nucleotides not matched to a gene: 5. The CDR3 loop is CSVEGTGGEKLFF. CDR3 nucleotide sequence: TGCAGCGTTGAGGGGACAGGAGGCGAAAAACTGTTTTTT.

The chain uses TRBV7-3 and TRBJ2-3, with a weak D call TRBD2 (5 bases). The CDR3 runs to 13 residues. Trimming removed 5 bases at V and 7 bases at J, with 13 bases between. Germline lookup yields CDR1 SGHTA and CDR2 FQGTGA. The CDR3 region is CASSPGFGNTQYF. The CDR3 nucleotides read TGTGCCAGCAGCCCGGGGTTTGGAAATACGCAGTATTTT.